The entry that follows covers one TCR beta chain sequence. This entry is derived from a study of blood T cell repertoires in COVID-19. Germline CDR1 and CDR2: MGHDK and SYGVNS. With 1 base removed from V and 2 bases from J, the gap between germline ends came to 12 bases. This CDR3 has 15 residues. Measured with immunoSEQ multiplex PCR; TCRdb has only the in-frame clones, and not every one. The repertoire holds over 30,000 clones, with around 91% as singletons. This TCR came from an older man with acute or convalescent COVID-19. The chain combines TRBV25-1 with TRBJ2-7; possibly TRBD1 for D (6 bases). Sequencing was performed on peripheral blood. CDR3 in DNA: TGTGCCAGCAGTGAATGGAAGGCAGGGGCCTACGAGCAGTACTTC. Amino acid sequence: CASSEWKAGAYEQYF.